Listed below are T cell receptor beta chains from one sample, sequenced in a study of blood T cell repertoires in COVID-19. Sequenced by immunoSEQ multiplex PCR; TCRdb stores in-frame clones only, minus some. Counted here are around 160,000 clones, about four fifths occurring once; the ten biggest clones make up approximately 11%. Sample: peripheral blood. The receptors stem from a man in his 60s with active or convalescent COVID-19. Each CDR3 is given with its conserved first and last residue. The D gene is left open where the match is weak. Rows give clone size only sometimes, using once, few, many, or a class for an expanded clone.

>TRBJ2-3|once|TRBV5-4|.
TGTGCCAGCAGCTTGATTGGGGCGGCCCGGGGCACAGATACGCAGTATTTT
CASSLIGAARGTDTQYF
>TRBJ2-3|.|TRBV28|.
TGTGCCAGCAGTTTAGATGCGGTCGTGACCCAAGATACGCAGTATTTT
CASSLDAVVTQDTQYF
>TRBJ2-2|.|TRBV7-2|.
TGTGCCAGCAGCTTATCGGGGACAAACACCGGGGAGCTGTTTTTT
CASSLSGTNTGELFF
>TRBJ2-6|.|TRBV28|TRBD2
TGTGCCAGCAGTTTTGCTAGCGGGAGTTCTGGGGCCAACGTCCTGACTTTC
CASSFASGSSGANVLTF
>TRBJ2-1|.|TRBV25-1|TRBD2
TGTGCCAGCAGCCCACGGGGCGGGGGGCCTTACAATGAGCAGTTCTTC
CASSPRGGGPYNEQFF
>TRBJ1-1|.|TRBV5-5|TRBD1
TGTGCCAGCAGCCAAACAGGGGTTATTATCAACACTGAAGCTTTCTTT
CASSQTGVIINTEAFF
>TRBJ2-7|.|TRBV7-2|TRBD2
TGTGCCAGCAGCCAGATGGGGGGGTCACGCGAGCAGTACTTC
CASSQMGGSREQYF
>TRBJ1-2|.|TRBV12-3/TRBV12-4|TRBD1
TGTGCCAGCAGGGGACAGGGAGACTATGGCTACACCTTC
CASRGQGDYGYTF
>TRBJ2-2|once|TRBV19|.
TGTGCCAGTAGTTCCATACTATTGAACACCGGGGAGCTGTTTTTT
CASSSILLNTGELFF
>TRBJ2-1|.|TRBV7-6|TRBD2
TGTGCCAGCAGCTTATCGCTAGCGGGGGGGCAGAATGAGCAGTTCTTC
CASSLSLAGGQNEQFF
>TRBJ1-3|.|TRBV18|.
TGTGCCAGCTCACCGACAGGTTTGGGAAACACCATATATTTT
CASSPTGLGNTIYF
>TRBJ1-1|.|TRBV6-2/TRBV6-3|.
TGTGCCAGCAGTTACCCCGCCGGGGGTTTGAACACTGAAGCTTTCTTT
CASSYPAGGLNTEAFF
>TRBJ1-1|.|TRBV6-1|.
TGTGCCAGCAGTGAAGCTACTTACACTGAAGCTTTCTTT
CASSEATYTEAFF
>TRBJ1-5|.|TRBV11-3|.
TGTGCCAGCAGCTTATACCATCGATTGCGAAGAGATCCCCCCCATCAGCCCCAGCATTTT
CASSLYHRLRRDPPHQPQHF
>TRBJ1-4|.|TRBV19|TRBD1
TGTGCCAGTAGTATAGAGAGGACAGGGCATACAACTAATGAAAAACTGTTTTTT
CASSIERTGHTTNEKLFF
>TRBJ1-3|.|TRBV25-1|.
TGTGCCAGTTTAGAAGGGGGATCATACTCTGGAAACACCATATATTTT
CASLEGGSYSGNTIYF
>TRBJ2-7|.|TRBV11-2|TRBD2
TGTGCCAGCAGGCGAGGACTAGCCGTCTCCTACGAGCAGTACTTC
CASRRGLAVSYEQYF
>TRBJ1-1|.|TRBV19|.
TGTGCCAGTAGAATCGGGAACACTGAAGCTTTCTTT
CASRIGNTEAFF
>TRBJ2-3|.|TRBV11-2|.
TGTGCCAGCAGCTTAGTAGGGAGGAGGACAGATACGCAGTATTTT
CASSLVGRRTDTQYF
>TRBJ1-1|.|TRBV9|TRBD1
TGTGCCAGTTCGACAGGGGAGACTGAAGCTTTCTTT
CASSTGETEAFF
>TRBJ1-3|.|TRBV5-1|TRBD1
TGCGCCAGCAGCTTATACAGGGGGCCTGGAAACACCATATATTTT
CASSLYRGPGNTIYF
>TRBJ1-2|.|TRBV7-9|TRBD1
TGTGCCAGCAGCCTGGGGCAGGGGGACGGCTACACCTTC
CASSLGQGDGYTF
>TRBJ1-5|.|TRBV19|.
TGTGCCAGTAGTATAATGCGATACAATCAGCCCCAGCATTTT
CASSIMRYNQPQHF
>TRBJ2-3|.|TRBV18|.
TGTGCCAGCTCACTTACTGATACGCAGTATTTT
CASSLTDTQYF
>TRBJ1-6|.|TRBV5-6|TRBD1
TGTGCCAGCAGCTTAACAGGGGATAATTCACCCCTCCACTTT
CASSLTGDNSPLHF
>TRBJ2-1|.|TRBV11-2|TRBD1
TGTGCCAGCAGCTTTTCCGGGACAGGGGTTTGGAATGAGCAGTTCTTC
CASSFSGTGVWNEQFF
>TRBJ2-1|once|TRBV21-1|.
TGTGCCAGCAGCGGGCAGGGCGGCTACAATGAGCAGTTCTTC
CASSGQGGYNEQFF
>TRBJ2-7|.|TRBV7-2|.
TGTGCCAGCAGCTCAATTCGATGGACAGCTATCTACGAGCAGTACTTC
CASSSIRWTAIYEQYF
>TRBJ1-2|once|TRBV5-5|.
TGTGCCAGCAGCTTGGCCACAGCCTCCTATGGCTACACCTTC
CASSLATASYGYTF
>TRBJ2-7|.|TRBV23-1|TRBD1
TGCGCCAGCAGTCTGCGGACAGGGGAGGCCTACGAGCAGTACTTC
CASSLRTGEAYEQYF
>TRBJ2-5|once|TRBV2|TRBD1
TGTGCCAGCAGGGGGACAGATCAAGAGACCCAGTACTTC
CASRGTDQETQYF
>TRBJ2-6|.|TRBV4-2|TRBD1
TGTGCCAGCAGCCAAAGGGGGACAGTACGCTCTGGGGCCAACGTCCTGACTTTC
CASSQRGTVRSGANVLTF
>TRBJ2-7|.|TRBV10-2|TRBD1
TGCGCCAGCAGTGGGGACAGGGTTGGGTACGAGCAGTACTTC
CASSGDRVGYEQYF
>TRBJ2-2|.|TRBV7-8|TRBD2
TGTGCCAGCAGCTTAGTTGGCGGGGGGGCCTATACCGGGGAGCTGTTTTTT
CASSLVGGGAYTGELFF